Shown below are 5 T cell receptor beta chains from a single sample sequenced in a study of radiotherapy plus CTLA-4 blockade in lung cancer. The protocol was immunoSEQ multiplex PCR, while the TCRdb copy is restricted to in-frame clones and leaves out a portion. Counted here are 50,000 to 65,000 clones, roughly 80% occurring once; the ten biggest clones make up roughly 15%. The input for sequencing was peripheral blood, taken from a patient treated with radiotherapy plus ipilimumab. These receptor sequences come from a human donor with non-small cell lung cancer who had a complete response to radiotherapy plus ipilimumab.

This chain links TRBV4-3 with TRBJ1-2, with D tentatively TRBD1 (6 bases). The germline V gene has CDR1 LGHNA and CDR2 YSLEER. Trimming removed 1 base at V and 8 bases at J, with 14 bases between. The CDR3 runs to 14 residues. The CDR3 spells CASSQARGAGGYTF. As DNA, the CDR3 is TGCGCCAGCAGCCAAGCGCGGGGGGCCGGGGGCTACACCTTC.

The genes are TRBV30 and TRBJ2-2; D not resolved. V was trimmed by 4 bases and J by 1 base, leaving 4 bases between them. The CDR3 is made up of 12 amino acids. Per the germline V gene, CDR1 is GTSNPN and CDR2 is SVGIG (reference sequence). DNA for the CDR3: TGTGCCTGGACTCTGAACACCGGGGAGCTGTTTTTT. It codes for CAWTLNTGELFF.

The sample holds one count of this clone. The V and J genes are TRBV19 and TRBJ2-2, with a tentative D call TRBD1 (5 bases). The CDR3 totals 16 residues. Between the trimmed V and J ends, which lost 3 bases and 5 bases, there was a span of 16 bases. Germline CDR1 reads LNHDA; CDR2 reads SQIVND (reference sequence). CDR3 residues: CASSIDLGARTGELFF. The DNA for the CDR3 is TGTGCCAGTAGTATCGATCTAGGGGCGCGGACCGGGGAGCTGTTTTTT. The full variable domain, rest sourced from reference TRBV19 and TRBJ2-2, is DGGITQSPKYLFRKEGQNVTLSCEQNLNHDAMYWYRQDPGQGLRLIYYSQIVNDFQKGDIAEGYSVSREKKESFPLTVTSAQKNPTAFYLCASSIDLGARTGELFFGEGSRLTVL.

The DNA of the CDR3 is TGTGCCAGCAGCTCGCTGGACAGGGGGGATTGGAATCAGCCCCAGCATTTT. Amino acids: CASSSLDRGDWNQPQHF. V and J are TRBV28 and TRBJ1-5, with 10 bases lining up with TRBD1. Germline assignment: CDR1 MDHEN and CDR2 SYDVKM. V lost 6 bases, J lost 4 bases, and 12 bases stayed unmatched. This CDR3 spans 17 amino acids.

The chain uses TRBV9 and TRBJ1-1; no definite D call. This CDR3 is built from 14 residues. CDR1 and CDR2 from the germline V gene are SGDLS and YYNGEE. Trimming removed 0 bases from V and 4 bases from J, with 10 bases in between. CDR3: CASSVDPGITEAFF. DNA of the CDR3: TGTGCCAGCAGCGTAGATCCAGGAATCACTGAAGCTTTCTTT. Combining the CDR3 with reference TRBV9 and TRBJ1-1 gives the whole variable domain DSGVTQTPKHLITATGQRVTLRCSPRSGDLSVYWYQQSLDQGLQFLIQYYNGEERAKGNILERFSAQQFPDLHSELNLSSLELGDSALYFCASSVDPGITEAFFGQGTRLTVV.